The next 19 T cell receptor beta chains were all read from a single sample in a study of glioma-infiltrating T cells. Using RNA template, CDR3s of TCR alpha and beta were amplified with iRepertoire arm-PCR. MiXCR, applied by TCRdb to the multiplex PCR reads, yields one record per CDR3 protein. The table includes 300,000 to 450,000 distinct CDR3 sequences, around 45% detected once. Sequenced input: glioma tissue, nonneoplastic brain tissue, or PBMCs (not recorded which). Every receptor here comes from a human donor with low-grade glioma or glioblastoma, undergoing nonglioma brain surgery, or in good health (not recorded which).

This rearrangement joins TRBV7-9 to TRBJ1-1; D is possibly TRBD1 (5 bases). Germline CDR1 and CDR2: SEHNR and FQNEAQ (reference sequence). V lost 5 bases to trimming and J lost 1 base, with 14 bases between them. This CDR3 has 15 amino acids. As DNA, the CDR3 is TGTGCCAGCAGCACAAAGGGACTAAAGAACACTGAAGCTTTCTTT. It translates to CASSTKGLKNTEAFF.

The J gene is TRBJ1-1, the V gene TRBV7-2, with 7 bases fitting TRBD1. Germline trimming cut 0 bases from V and 2 bases from J; bases unmatched to any gene: 3. The CDR3 is 15 amino acids. Germline V gene sequence: CDR1 SGHTA, CDR2 FQGNSA. The CDR3 reads CASSLARDRNTEAFF. CDR3 coding DNA: TGTGCCAGCAGCTTAGCCCGGGACAGAAACACTGAAGCTTTCTTT.

In its sample, this clonotype was seen many times. The genes are TRBV6-1 and TRBJ2-1; D ambiguous. V was clipped by 5 bases and J by 11 bases, with 16 bases between them. Germline V gene lookup returns CDR1 MNHNS and CDR2 SASEGT. The CDR3 is 13 residues long. CDR3 sequence: CASSSMGRTKQFF. DNA of the CDR3: TGTGCCAGCAGTTCCATGGGCCGGACCAAGCAGTTCTTC.

With regard to this clonotype: A much larger clonotype is one base distant, so this may be a read error. In nucleotides, the CDR3 is TGTGCCAGCAGTCAACCCCTCGGCTGGTCGTCACATATTAGCAATCAGCCCCAGCATTTT. This encodes CASSQPLGWSSHISNQPQHF. The genes are TRBV28 and TRBJ1-5; D is undetermined. V gave up 5 bases and J gave up 0 bases, with 26 bases separating them. Per germline, CDR1 MDHEN and CDR2 SYDVKM. The CDR3 totals 20 residues.

This clonotype was seen many times. The chain recombines TRBV28 with TRBJ1-1; D is ambiguous. V lost 3 bases and J lost 5, with 4 bases in between. Germline V gene data show CDR1 as MDHEN and CDR2 as SYDVKM. There are 11 residues in the CDR3. Here the CDR3 reads CASSFQTEAFF. In nucleotides, the CDR3 is TGTGCCAGCAGTTTCCAAACTGAAGCTTTCTTT.

V gene TRBV24-1 combines with J gene TRBJ2-3, with 7 bases fitting TRBD2. The junction had 5 bases not matched to a gene; V was cut back by 3 bases and J by 0 bases. Looked up from germline, CDR1 is KGHDR and CDR2 is SFDVKD. The CDR3 has 16 amino acids. CDR3: CATSDRTRRSTDTQYF. The DNA for the CDR3 is TGTGCCACCAGTGATCGGACTAGAAGGAGCACAGATACGCAGTATTTT.

This clonotype was seen ten or more times. The rearrangement links TRBV3-1 to TRBJ2-5; tentatively, D is TRBD2 (5 bases). Trimming took off 7 bases at V and 4 bases at J, with 16 bases between the two ends. This CDR3 comprises 14 residues. Germline CDR1 and CDR2: LGHDT and YNNKEL (reference sequence). In DNA, the CDR3 is TGTGCCAGCATAAACCTCTTAGGAGGAGAGACCCAGTACTTC. It codes for CASINLLGGETQYF.

This sequence joins TRBV29-1 and TRBJ2-7; D is undetermined. The CDR3 sequence is 12 residues long. The germline V gene encodes CDR1 SQVTM and CDR2 ANQGSEA. With 5 bases removed from V and 6 bases from J, the gap between germline ends came to 14 bases. The CDR3 DNA reads TGCAGCGTTCTGGACGTCCGGAGCGAGCAGTACTTC. Translating gives CSVLDVRSEQYF.

The sample holds many counts of this clonotype. In DNA, the CDR3 is TGTGCCAGCAGTGTCGTCCCTGTCCCTGGAAACACCATATATTTT. It is translated as CASSVVPVPGNTIYF. This rearrangement joins TRBV6-1 to TRBJ1-3; no reliable D call. CDR1 MNHNS and CDR2 SASEGT come from the germline V gene. The V gene lost 4 bases and the J gene lost 2 bases, with 12 bases spanning the gap. This CDR3 is 15 amino acids long.

Ten or more counts support this clonotype. This chain joins TRBV6-1 and TRBJ1-5; D gene uncertain. Germline V gene sequence: CDR1 MNHNS, CDR2 SASEGT. V gave up 6 bases and J gave up 6 bases, with 12 bases separating them. The CDR3 has 13 residues. The CDR3 sequence: CASRPRVGQPQHF. The CDR3 DNA is TGTGCCAGCAGGCCAAGGGTCGGTCAGCCCCAGCATTTT.

This chain links TRBV3-1 with TRBJ1-2; TRBD1 matches at 9 bases. The CDR3 sequence is 17 residues long. The V segment lost 5 bases and the J segment 4 bases; nucleotides outside the gene matches: 14. Germline V gene sequence: CDR1 LGHDT, CDR2 YNNKEL (reference sequence). The DNA of the CDR3 is TGTGCCAGCAGCAGAGGGACAGGGACAATGACTAGCTATGGCTACACCTTC. Encoded protein: CASSRGTGTMTSYGYTF.

Points on this clonotype: A single base separates this from a much larger clone, so it may be a read error. This chain links TRBV6-1 with TRBJ2-3, with 12 positions matching TRBD1. Looked up from germline, CDR1 is MNHNS and CDR2 is SASEGT. The CDR3 has 16 amino acids. CDR3 sequence (DNA): TGTGCCAGCACTGAACGCGGGGACAGGGGGCTGGATACGCAGTATTTT. Residues: CASTERGDRGLDTQYF.

Remarks on this clonotype: The CDR3 carries no conserved terminal phenylalanine or tryptophan, so it likely arises from a read error. This chain connects TRBV7-2 to TRBJ2-3; 8 bases line up with TRBD2. In germline, CDR1 is SGHTA, CDR2 FQGNSA. The CDR3 sequence is 15 residues long. V lost 5 bases, J lost 3 bases, and 7 bases stayed unmatched. The CDR3 DNA reads TGTGCCAGCAGCGCCCGGCGGGAGGAGACAGATACGCAGTATTTA. Amino acids: CASSARREETDTQYL.

Worth noting for this clonotype: A much bigger clone sits one base away, suggesting this may be a read error. The CDR3 does not end in the conserved phenylalanine or tryptophan, so this is likely a read error. The chain joins TRBV6-2 or TRBV6-3 to TRBJ2-1; TRBD2 is a possible D gene (5 bases). V was clipped by 5 bases and J by 1 base, with 12 bases between them. CDR1 is MNHEY, CDR2 SVGEGT, per germline. CDR3 length: 15 residues. CDR3 protein: CASSPYSGSYNEQFL. CDR3 DNA: TGTGCCAGCAGTCCCTACAGCGGTTCCTACAATGAGCAGTTCCTC.

With respect to this clonotype: Because it lacks the conserved phenylalanine or tryptophan at the end, this CDR3 is likely a read error. No DNA is shown, since the ends of the CDR3 on it are uncertain; the CDR3 is the one TCRdb lists. This rearrangement joins TRBV27 to TRBJ2-7; the table's D call, TRBD2, has no DNA check behind it. CDR1 is MNHEY and CDR2 is SMNVEV in the germline V gene (reference sequence). Both ends counted, the CDR3 spans 13 residues. The CDR3 sequence: CASSPGTSGGNYL.

The chain uses TRBV18 and TRBJ1-4, with D unresolved. Germline V CDR1 and CDR2: KGHSH, LQKENI. The CDR3 totals 15 residues. The ends were cut back, 0 bases at V and 6 bases at J, with 11 bases in the middle. CDR3 residues: CASSPPGMRDEKLFF. The DNA of the CDR3 is TGTGCCAGCTCACCACCGGGGATGAGGGATGAAAAACTGTTTTTT.

The CDR3 bases are TGTGCCACCAGTGACAATAGCGGGAGGGGACTGAATGAGCAGTTCTTC. Translated: CATSDNSGRGLNEQFF. J is TRBJ2-1 and V is TRBV24-1; 11 bases match TRBD2. Trimming took 4 bases from V and 7 from J; bases not matched to a gene: 8. CDR3 length equals 16 residues. The germline CDR1 and CDR2 sequences are KGHDR and SFDVKD.

This clonotype was picked up a small number of times. The chain couples TRBV4-1 to TRBJ2-3; 7 bases align to TRBD2. Germline V CDR1 and CDR2: MGHRA, YSYEKL. The CDR3 runs 16 residues. Losses at the gene ends were 1 base for V and 0 bases for J; bases not matched to a gene: 4. The CDR3 spells CASSQVLAASTDTQYF. The CDR3 DNA is TGCGCCAGCAGCCAAGTTCTAGCGGCAAGCACAGATACGCAGTATTTT.

This clonotype appeared many times. This chain uses TRBV27 with TRBJ1-1, with D uncertain. Germline assignment: CDR1 MNHEY and CDR2 SMNVEV (reference sequence). The CDR3 is 13 residues long. The V end lost 5 bases, the J end lost 1 base, and 8 bases lay between the germline ends. CDR3 protein: CASSPGPNTEAFF. The DNA of the CDR3 is TGTGCCAGCAGTCCCGGCCCGAACACTGAAGCTTTCTTT.